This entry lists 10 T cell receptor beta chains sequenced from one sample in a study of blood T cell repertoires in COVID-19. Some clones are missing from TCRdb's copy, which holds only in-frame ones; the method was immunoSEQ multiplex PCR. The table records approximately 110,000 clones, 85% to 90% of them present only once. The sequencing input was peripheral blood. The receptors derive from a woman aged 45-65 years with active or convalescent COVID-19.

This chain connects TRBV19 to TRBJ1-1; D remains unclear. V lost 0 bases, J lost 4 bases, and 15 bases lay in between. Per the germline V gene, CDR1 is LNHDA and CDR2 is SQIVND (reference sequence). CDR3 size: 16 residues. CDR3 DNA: TGTGCCAGTAGTATAGATCCGCGGGATGAAAGCACTGAAGCTTTCTTT. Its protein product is CASSIDPRDESTEAFF.

The CDR3 sequence is CAWSPFGTFHEQYF. CDR3 DNA sequence: TGTGCCTGGAGTCCCTTTGGGACTTTCCACGAGCAGTACTTC. The chain links TRBV30 to TRBJ2-7; TRBD2 is a possible D gene (6 bases). This CDR3 comprises 14 residues. Germline CDR1 GTSNPN, CDR2 SVGIG (reference sequence). Trimming took 2 bases from V and 5 from J, leaving 16 bases between them.

The CDR3 loop is CASSGPGLAGGPYNEQFF. CDR3 nucleotide sequence: TGTGCCAGCAGTGGTCCCGGGCTAGCGGGGGGCCCCTACAATGAGCAGTTCTTC. This rearrangement joins TRBV27 to TRBJ2-1, with 11 bases that match TRBD2. CDR3 length: 18 residues. From germline, CDR1 is MNHEY and CDR2 SMNVEV (reference sequence). J was trimmed by 2 bases and V by 5 bases; bases with no gene match: 11.

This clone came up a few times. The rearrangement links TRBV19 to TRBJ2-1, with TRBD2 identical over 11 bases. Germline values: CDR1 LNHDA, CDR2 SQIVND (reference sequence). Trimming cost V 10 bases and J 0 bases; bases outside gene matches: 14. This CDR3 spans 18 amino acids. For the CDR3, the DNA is TGTGCCACCCAGGTCACTAGCGGGAGTTGGAGCTCCTACAATGAGCAGTTCTTC. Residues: CATQVTSGSWSSYNEQFF.

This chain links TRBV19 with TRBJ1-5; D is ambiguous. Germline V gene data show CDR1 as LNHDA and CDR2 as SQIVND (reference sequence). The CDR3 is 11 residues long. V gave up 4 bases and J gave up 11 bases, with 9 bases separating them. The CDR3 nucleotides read TGTGCCAGTAGTACCCTCTTAACCCAGCATTTT. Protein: CASSTLLTQHF.

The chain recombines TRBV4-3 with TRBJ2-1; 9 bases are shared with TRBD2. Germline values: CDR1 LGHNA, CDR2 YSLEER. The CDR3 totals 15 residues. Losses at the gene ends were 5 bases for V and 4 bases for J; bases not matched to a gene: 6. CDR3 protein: CASSVSGRGYNEQFF. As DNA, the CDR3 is TGCGCCAGCAGCGTTAGCGGGAGAGGGTACAATGAGCAGTTCTTC.

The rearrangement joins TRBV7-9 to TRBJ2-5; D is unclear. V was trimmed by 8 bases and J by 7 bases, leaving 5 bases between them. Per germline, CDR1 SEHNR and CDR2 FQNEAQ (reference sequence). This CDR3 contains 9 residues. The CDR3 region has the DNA TGTGCCAGCGGCGGGACCCAGTACTTC. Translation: CASGGTQYF.

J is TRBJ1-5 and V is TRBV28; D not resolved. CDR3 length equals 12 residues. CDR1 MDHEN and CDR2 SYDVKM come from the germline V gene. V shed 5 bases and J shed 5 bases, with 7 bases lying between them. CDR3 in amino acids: CASSEVDQPQHF. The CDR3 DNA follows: TGTGCCAGCAGTGAGGTGGATCAGCCCCAGCATTTT.

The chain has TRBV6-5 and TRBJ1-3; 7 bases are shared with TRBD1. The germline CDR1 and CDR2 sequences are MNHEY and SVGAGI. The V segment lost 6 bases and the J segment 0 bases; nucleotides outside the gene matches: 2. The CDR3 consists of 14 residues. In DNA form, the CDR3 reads TGTGCCAGCAGGCCAGGGGGCTCTGGAAACACCATATATTTT. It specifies CASRPGGSGNTIYF.

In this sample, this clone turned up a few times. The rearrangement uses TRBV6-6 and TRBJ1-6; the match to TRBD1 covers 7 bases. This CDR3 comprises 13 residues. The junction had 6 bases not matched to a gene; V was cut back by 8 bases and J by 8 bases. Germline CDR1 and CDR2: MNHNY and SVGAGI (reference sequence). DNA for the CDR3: TGTGCCAGCTATACAGGGGCATATTCACCCCTCCACTTT. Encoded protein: CASYTGAYSPLHF.